This T cell receptor beta chain was obtained from a study of cytomegalovirus exposure and HLA in healthy donors. Points on this clone: Its antigen is unidentified.

Points from the study as a whole: Reportedly, TCR beta sequences accurately predicted HLA-A and HLA-B alleles in most subjects.

PCR used 60 Vbeta primers and 13 Jbeta primers. Assay: immunoSEQ multiplex PCR; the TCRdb copy retains only in-frame clones and omits some. The table includes under 150,000 clones, approximately 87% detected once. The trim removed 9 bases at V and 7 bases at J, leaving 6 bases unmatched. Looked up from germline, CDR1 is SNHLY and CDR2 is FYNNEI. This CDR3 has 13 amino acids. The sample comprised PBMCs. The V call is TRBV2, the J call TRBJ1-6; 7 positions match TRBD1. The sequence was collected from a woman between 25 and 40 years old in good health and CMV-seronegative. The CDR3 nucleotides are TGTGCCAGTACTTACAGGGGAAATTCACCCCTCCACTTT. Translated, it gives CASTYRGNSPLHF.